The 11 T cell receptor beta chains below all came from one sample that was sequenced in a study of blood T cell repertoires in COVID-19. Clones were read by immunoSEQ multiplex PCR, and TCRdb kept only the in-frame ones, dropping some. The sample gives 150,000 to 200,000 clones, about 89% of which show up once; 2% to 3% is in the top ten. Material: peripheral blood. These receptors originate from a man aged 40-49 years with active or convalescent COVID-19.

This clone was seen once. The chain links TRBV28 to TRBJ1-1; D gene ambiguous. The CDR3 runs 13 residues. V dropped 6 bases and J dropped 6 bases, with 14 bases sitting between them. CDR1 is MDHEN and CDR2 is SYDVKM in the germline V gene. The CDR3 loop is CASSLATRAEAFF. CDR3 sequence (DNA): TGTGCCAGCAGCCTTGCTACGAGGGCTGAAGCTTTCTTT.

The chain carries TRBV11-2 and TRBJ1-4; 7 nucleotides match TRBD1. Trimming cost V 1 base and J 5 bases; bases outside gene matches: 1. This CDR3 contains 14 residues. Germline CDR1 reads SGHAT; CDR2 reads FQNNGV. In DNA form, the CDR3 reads TGTGCCAGCAGCTTAGTCAGGGGGAATGAAAAACTGTTTTTT. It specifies CASSLVRGNEKLFF.

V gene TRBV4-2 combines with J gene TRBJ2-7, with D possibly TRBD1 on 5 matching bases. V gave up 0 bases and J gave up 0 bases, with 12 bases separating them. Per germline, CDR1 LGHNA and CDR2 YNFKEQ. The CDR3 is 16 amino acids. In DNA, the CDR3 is TGTGCCAGCAGCCAAGAGCAGGGCCTCCGCTCCTACGAGCAGTACTTC. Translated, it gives CASSQEQGLRSYEQYF.

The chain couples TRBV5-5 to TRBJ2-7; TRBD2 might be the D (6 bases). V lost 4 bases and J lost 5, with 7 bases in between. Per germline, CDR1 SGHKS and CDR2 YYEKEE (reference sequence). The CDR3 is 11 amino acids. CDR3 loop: CASSPGDEQYF. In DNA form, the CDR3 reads TGTGCCAGCAGCCCGGGGGACGAGCAGTACTTC. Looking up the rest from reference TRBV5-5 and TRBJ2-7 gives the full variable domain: DAGVTQSPTHLIKTRGQQVTLRCSPISGHKSVSWYQQVLGQGPQFIFQYYEKEERGRGNFPDRFSARQFPNYSSELNVNALLLGDSALYLCASSPGDEQYFGPGTRLTVT.

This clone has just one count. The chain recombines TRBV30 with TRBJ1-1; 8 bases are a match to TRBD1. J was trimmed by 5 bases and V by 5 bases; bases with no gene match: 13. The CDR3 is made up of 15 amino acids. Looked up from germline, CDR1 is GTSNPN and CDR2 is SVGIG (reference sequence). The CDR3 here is CAWDWTGILGTEAFF. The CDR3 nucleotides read TGTGCCTGGGATTGGACAGGGATTCTCGGGACTGAAGCTTTCTTT.

The CDR3 region has the DNA TGCAGCGTTGAAACAGGGGTGGGTCAGCCCCAGCATTTT. This translates into CSVETGVGQPQHF. V gene TRBV29-1 combines with J gene TRBJ1-5; 7 nucleotides align to TRBD1. The CDR3 spans 13 residues. The V segment lost 2 bases and the J segment 6 bases; nucleotides outside the gene matches: 4. CDR1 and CDR2 (germline): SQVTM, ANQGSEA.

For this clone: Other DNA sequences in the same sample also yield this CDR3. The CDR3 region has the DNA TGTGCCAGCAGGGGACAGCCGAACACTGAAGCTTTCTTT. Protein product: CASRGQPNTEAFF. The rearrangement links TRBV6-4 to TRBJ1-1; 7 bases line up with TRBD1. In germline, CDR1 is MRHNA, CDR2 SNTAGT. The CDR3 length is 13 residues. V lost 6 bases to trimming and J lost 1 base; unmatched junction nucleotides: 2.

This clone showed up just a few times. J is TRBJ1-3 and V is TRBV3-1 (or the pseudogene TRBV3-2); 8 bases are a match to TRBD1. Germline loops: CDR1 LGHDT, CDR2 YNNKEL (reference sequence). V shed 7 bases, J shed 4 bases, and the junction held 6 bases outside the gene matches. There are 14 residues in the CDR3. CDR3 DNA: TGTGCCAGCACCCCCGGACAGGGAGGAAACACCATATATTTT. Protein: CASTPGQGGNTIYF.

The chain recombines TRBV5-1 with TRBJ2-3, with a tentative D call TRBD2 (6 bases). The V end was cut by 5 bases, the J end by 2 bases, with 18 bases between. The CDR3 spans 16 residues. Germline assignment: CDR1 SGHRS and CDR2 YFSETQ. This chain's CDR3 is CASRPGVAEYTDTQYF. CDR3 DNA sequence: TGCGCCAGCAGACCCGGGGTAGCGGAATACACAGATACGCAGTATTTT. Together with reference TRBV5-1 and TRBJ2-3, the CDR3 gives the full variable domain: KAGVTQTPRYLIKTRGQQVTLSCSPISGHRSVSWYQQTPGQGLQFLFEYFSETQRNKGNFPGRFSGRQFSNSRSEMNVSTLELGDSALYLCASRPGVAEYTDTQYFGPGTRLTVL.

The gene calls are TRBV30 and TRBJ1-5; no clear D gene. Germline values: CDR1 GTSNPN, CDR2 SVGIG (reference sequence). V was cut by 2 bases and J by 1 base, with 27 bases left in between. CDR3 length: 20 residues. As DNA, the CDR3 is TGTGCCTGGAGTCTCCCCCGCGGTCGGCGCGCCACCGCCAGCAATCAGCCCCAGCATTTT. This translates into CAWSLPRGRRATASNQPQHF. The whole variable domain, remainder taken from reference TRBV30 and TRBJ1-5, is SQTIHQWPATLVQPVGSPLSLECTVEGTSNPNLYWYRQAAGRGLQLLFYSVGIGQISSEVPQNLSASRPQDRQFILSSKKLLLSDSGFYLCAWSLPRGRRATASNQPQHFGDGTRLSIL.

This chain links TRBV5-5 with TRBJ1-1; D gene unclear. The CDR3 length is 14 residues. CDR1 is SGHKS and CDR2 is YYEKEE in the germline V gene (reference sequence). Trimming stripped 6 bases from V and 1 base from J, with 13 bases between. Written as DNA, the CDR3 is TGTGCCAGCAAACCAGGTGGGCGGAACACTGAAGCTTTCTTT. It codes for CASKPGGRNTEAFF.